A single sample is the source of the 30 T cell receptor beta chains below, sequenced in a study of T-cell reconstitution after alpha-beta-depleted transplantation in children. TCRbeta library construction was performed incorporating unique molecular identifiers. TCRdb passed the PCR reads through MiXCR, listing each CDR3 protein once. This sample carries around 490,000 distinct CDR3 sequences, about 10% of them seen once, and the ten largest clones take approximately 15%. Source: PBMCs, mostly from graft donor cells, taken 180 days after TCRalphabeta/CD19-depleted stem cell transplant. The source is a female patient younger than 10 who had a stem cell transplant for aplastic anemia, so the T cells may come from the graft donor.

The rearrangement links TRBV4-3 to TRBJ2-3; D may match TRBD1 or TRBD2 (5 bases each). V was trimmed by 0 bases and J by 4 bases, leaving 14 bases between them. The CDR3 runs to 16 residues. Germline CDR1 reads LGHNA; CDR2 reads YSLEER. The CDR3 here is CASSQDFEGRADTQYF. The CDR3 nucleotides read TGCGCCAGCAGCCAAGACTTCGAGGGGCGAGCAGATACGCAGTATTTT.

The chain links TRBV29-1 to TRBJ1-1, with a tentative D call TRBD1 (6 bases). V was shortened by 4 bases and J by 6 bases, with 12 bases between the two germline ends. The CDR3 contains 12 residues. The germline V gene has CDR1 SQVTM and CDR2 ANQGSEA. The CDR3 DNA follows: TGCAGCGTTGCAACAGGGAGTGCTGAAGCTTTCTTT. Amino acid sequence: CSVATGSAEAFF.

This clonotype was seen repeatedly, ten times or more. The chain couples TRBV5-1 to TRBJ2-5; 9 bases are a match to TRBD1. Germline lookup yields CDR1 SGHRS and CDR2 YFSETQ. V trimming: 4 bases; J trimming: 7 bases; junction bases outside the gene matches: 17. The CDR3 runs to 17 residues. CDR3 loop: CASSILGQGGTRRTQYF. In DNA form, the CDR3 reads TGCGCCAGCAGCATACTGGGACAGGGTGGGACCCGGCGGACCCAGTACTTC.

V is TRBV19 and J is TRBJ1-5, with D unclear. The CDR3 covers 14 residues. CDR1 is LNHDA and CDR2 is SQIVND in the germline V gene (reference sequence). The germline V and J ends were trimmed by 9 bases and 2 bases, with 14 bases remaining between them. This CDR3 reads CASLDWTGNQPQHF. CDR3 coding DNA: TGTGCCAGCCTGGACTGGACGGGCAATCAGCCCCAGCATTTT.

This clonotype has only a few counts. The rearrangement joins TRBV28 to TRBJ2-7; TRBD2 is a possible D gene (5 bases). V lost 7 bases and J lost 3, with 22 bases in between. The CDR3 length is 16 residues. Germline V CDR1 and CDR2: MDHEN, SYDVKM. The CDR3 DNA reads TGTGCCAGCACCACGCGGCGGGTCAGCCTTTACTACGAGCAGTACTTC. Encoded protein: CASTTRRVSLYYEQYF.

This clonotype turned up a few times. The chain employs TRBV27 and TRBJ2-1; 7 nucleotides align to TRBD2. CDR3 length equals 16 residues. CDR1 is MNHEY, CDR2 SMNVEV, per germline (reference sequence). V was clipped by 3 bases and J by 0 bases; unmatched bases: 5. The CDR3 DNA reads as TGTGCCAGCAGTTTCGGTCGGGAGGCCTCCTACAATGAGCAGTTCTTC. Protein: CASSFGREASYNEQFF.

A few counts support this clonotype. The V call is TRBV12-3 or TRBV12-4, the J call TRBJ2-7; 11 nucleotides line up with TRBD1. Trimming took 3 bases from V and 6 from J; bases not matched to a gene: 10. The CDR3 length is 16 residues. The CDR3, as DNA: TGTGCCAGCAGTTTGAGTCGGGACAGGGGGACGGGCGAGCAGTACTTC. Translated: CASSLSRDRGTGEQYF.

This clonotype was counted a few times. The rearrangement joins TRBV28 to TRBJ2-7, with 9 nucleotides matching TRBD2. Germline V lookup: CDR1 MDHEN, CDR2 SYDVKM. V gave up 3 bases and J gave up 4 bases; unmatched junction bases: 7. The CDR3 is 15 residues long. The CDR3 loop reads CASSFLASGKYEQYF. The CDR3 nucleotides are TGTGCCAGCAGTTTCTTGGCTAGCGGGAAATACGAGCAGTACTTC.

The V call is TRBV7-2, the J call TRBJ1-5; no clear D. Germline CDR1 SGHTA, CDR2 FQGNSA. This CDR3 is built from 13 residues. Trimming removed 2 bases from V and 6 bases from J, with 8 bases in between. The CDR3 DNA reads as TGTGCCAGCAGCTTAAACGCGATTCAGCCCCAGCATTTT. Its translation: CASSLNAIQPQHF.

This clonotype has only a few counts. The V and J genes are TRBV28 and TRBJ2-2; D is ambiguous. The ends were cut back, 4 bases at V and 2 bases at J, with 11 bases in the middle. The CDR3 has 15 residues. Germline CDR1 reads MDHEN; CDR2 reads SYDVKM. DNA of the CDR3: TGTGCCAGCAGTTCCGGAACCCTCAACACCGGGGAGCTGTTTTTT. Its protein is CASSSGTLNTGELFF.

This clonotype has ten or more counts. The J gene is TRBJ2-5, the V gene TRBV28; D uncertain. This CDR3 has 12 residues. Germline V CDR1 and CDR2: MDHEN, SYDVKM. V shed 10 bases and J shed 1 base, with 10 bases lying between them. This chain's CDR3 is CATDDTQETQYF. The CDR3 bases are TGTGCCACCGACGACACCCAAGAGACCCAGTACTTC.

The CDR3 spells CASSPGLAGKYEQYV. For the CDR3, the DNA is TGTGCCAGCAGCCCTGGACTAGCGGGAAAATACGAGCAGTACGTC. The chain combines TRBV12-3 or TRBV12-4 with TRBJ2-7, with 12 nucleotides matching TRBD2. The CDR3 runs to 15 residues. Trimming cost V 6 bases and J 4 bases; bases outside gene matches: 7.

This clonotype turned up a few times. This chain links TRBV5-5 with TRBJ2-2; 8 nucleotides align to TRBD1. The germline V gene encodes CDR1 SGHKS and CDR2 YYEKEE (reference sequence). This CDR3 region has 16 residues. The trim removed 4 bases at V and 1 base at J, leaving 6 bases unmatched. This CDR3 is CASSTGQGRNTGELFF. CDR3 coding DNA: TGTGCCAGCAGCACCGGACAGGGAAGGAACACCGGGGAGCTGTTTTTT.

The chain couples TRBV12-3 or TRBV12-4 to TRBJ1-2; possible D gene TRBD1, 5 bases. V was trimmed by 6 bases and J by 8 bases, leaving 16 bases between them. The CDR3 spans 13 residues. The CDR3, as DNA: TGTGCCAGCAGCCTTCGGGGGTCCGGAGGCTACACCTTC. Translated, it gives CASSLRGSGGYTF.

The chain recombines TRBV3-1 with TRBJ1-4, with D maybe TRBD1 (6 bases). The germline V and J ends were trimmed by 0 bases and 7 bases, with 12 bases remaining between them. The CDR3 consists of 15 residues. Germline CDR1 is LGHDT and CDR2 is YNNKEL (reference sequence). CDR3 sequence reads: CASSQEQQGSEKLFF. CDR3 coding DNA: TGTGCCAGCAGCCAAGAACAGCAGGGGAGTGAAAAACTGTTTTTT.

This clonotype was counted a few times. The rearrangement links TRBV18 to TRBJ1-1; possibly TRBD1 for D (5 bases). Germline CDR1 reads KGHSH; CDR2 reads LQKENI. The CDR3 is 13 residues long. V gave up 4 bases and J gave up 3 bases, with 9 bases separating them. The CDR3 DNA follows: TGTGCCAGCTCACAAAGGGACTACACTGAAGCTTTCTTT. It translates to CASSQRDYTEAFF.

The chain carries TRBV24-1 and TRBJ2-6, with D possibly matching TRBD1 (5 bases). Per germline, CDR1 KGHDR and CDR2 SFDVKD. V was shortened by 6 bases and J by 4 bases, with 24 bases between the two germline ends. CDR3 size: 19 residues. The CDR3 is CATSPPPGIIAKGANVLTF. CDR3 nucleotides: TGTGCCACCAGTCCCCCCCCAGGGATAATTGCGAAGGGGGCCAACGTCCTGACTTTC.

This clonotype was seen ten or more times. The rearrangement uses TRBV7-8 and TRBJ2-1; TRBD2 agrees at 11 bases. CDR1 is SGHVS and CDR2 is FQNEAQ in the germline V gene. The CDR3 is made up of 15 amino acids. J lost 6 bases, V lost 6 bases, and 7 bases had no gene match. The CDR3 protein is CASSLLAGGLNEQFF. For the CDR3, the DNA is TGTGCCAGCAGTCTTTTAGCGGGAGGGCTCAATGAGCAGTTCTTC. Filled out from reference TRBV7-8 and TRBJ2-1, the complete variable domain reads GAGVSQSPRYKVAKRGQDVALRCDPISGHVSLFWYQQALGQGPEFLTYFQNEAQLDKSGLPSDRFFAERPEGSVSTLKIQRTQQEDSAVYLCASSLLAGGLNEQFFGPGTRLTVL.

This clonotype was picked up many times. The genes are TRBV12-3 or TRBV12-4 and TRBJ1-2; D not resolved. There are 13 residues in the CDR3. The V end was cut by 1 base, the J end by 5 bases, with 8 bases between. The CDR3 DNA reads as TGTGCCAGCAGTTTAGACAGTCGTTATGGCTACACCTTC. Protein: CASSLDSRYGYTF.

This clonotype was counted ten times or more. The rearrangement links TRBV3-1 to TRBJ2-1; tentatively, D is TRBD1 or TRBD2 (5 bases each). Germline V gene lookup returns CDR1 LGHDT and CDR2 YNNKEL (reference sequence). The CDR3 sequence is 13 residues long. V was pared by 9 bases and J by 3 bases, with 12 bases between. The CDR3 nucleotides are TGTGCCAGTCGGGACGTCCGCTACAATGAGCAGTTCTTC. Translation: CASRDVRYNEQFF.

This clonotype turned up a few times. The chain links TRBV20-1 to TRBJ2-7; 7 nucleotides match TRBD2. The ends lost 0 bases at V and 0 bases at J; junction bases unmatched: 5. The CDR3 is 15 residues long. The V gene's germline CDR1 is DFQATT and CDR2 SNEGSKA (reference sequence). The CDR3 nucleotides read TGCAGTGCTAGAGAGGGAGGGCTCGACTCCTACGAGCAGTACGTC. Encoded protein: CSAREGGLDSYEQYV.

The chain links TRBV20-1 to TRBJ1-2; unclear D gene. The V end lost 5 bases, the J end lost 14 bases, and 18 bases lay between the germline ends. The CDR3 sequence is 11 residues long. The germline V gene encodes CDR1 DFQATT and CDR2 SNEGSKA (reference sequence). The CDR3 protein is CSAQDPGSLTF. CDR3 DNA: TGCAGTGCTCAGGACCCGGGGAGTCTTACCTTC.

The chain combines TRBV6-1 with TRBJ2-5; D call uncertain. Trimming took 6 bases from V and 9 from J, leaving 20 bases between them. The CDR3 spans 14 residues. Germline CDR1 MNHNS, CDR2 SASEGT. CDR3 sequence (DNA): TGTGCCAGCAGGCCGGCGAACAGCCAAAGGCCCCAGTACTTC. Residues: CASRPANSQRPQYF.

This clonotype was picked up a small number of times. In DNA form, the CDR3 reads TGTGCCAGCAGTCCGACAGGGGGCTTTCGCAATCAGCCCCAGCATTTT. This codes for CASSPTGGFRNQPQHF. This chain connects TRBV6-1 to TRBJ1-5, with TRBD1 matching over 10 bases. CDR3 size: 16 residues. The V and J ends lost 5 bases and 2 bases, in that order; junction bases with no gene match: 6. CDR1 and CDR2 (germline): MNHNS, SASEGT.

The chain is built from TRBV29-1 and TRBJ1-5; 8 nucleotides agree with TRBD1. Looked up from germline, CDR1 is SQVTM and CDR2 is ANQGSEA. The CDR3 contains 15 residues. V lost 4 bases to trimming and J lost 3 bases; unmatched junction nucleotides: 8. As DNA, the CDR3 is TGCAGCGTTGCTTTAGGACAGGGCATCAATCAGCCCCAGCATTTT. Its protein is CSVALGQGINQPQHF.

This chain links TRBV11-3 with TRBJ2-1, with TRBD1 identical over 10 bases. Germline assignment: CDR1 SGHNT and CDR2 YENEEA. This CDR3 is built from 16 residues. Trimming removed 2 bases from V and 4 bases from J; junction bases left unmatched: 5. DNA for the CDR3: TGTGCCAGCAGCTTATTGGGGGACAGGGGTTACAATGAGCAGTTCTTC. This translates into CASSLLGDRGYNEQFF.

This clonotype occurred many times. The gene calls are TRBV12-3 or TRBV12-4 and TRBJ1-3; 9 bases agree with TRBD1. The V gene end was trimmed by 5 bases and the J gene end by 3 bases; junction bases not matched to a gene: 5. The CDR3 extends over 15 amino acids. CDR3 sequence reads: CASSNRGRYGNTIYF. CDR3 nucleotides: TGTGCCAGCAGTAACAGGGGGCGTTATGGAAACACCATATATTTT.

The rearrangement joins TRBV10-3 to TRBJ2-2; 8 bases are shared with TRBD1. Germline V gene sequence: CDR1 ENHRY, CDR2 SYGVKD. This CDR3 spans 13 amino acids. Unmatched junction bases numbered 7, after V lost 10 bases and J lost 6 bases. The DNA of the CDR3 is TGTGCCACAGGACAGGGTGCCGCCGGGGAGCTGTTTTTT. Translated: CATGQGAAGELFF.

The sample holds a few counts of this clonotype. V is TRBV4-2 and J is TRBJ1-5; 10 bases fit TRBD1. The V segment lost 0 bases and the J segment 6 bases; nucleotides outside the gene matches: 11. This CDR3 region has 18 residues. CDR1 is LGHNA and CDR2 is YNFKEQ in the germline V gene. In DNA, the CDR3 is TGTGCCAGCAGCCAAGAAAGTAGGAGGACAGGGGGGTTTCAGCCCCAGCATTTT. Translation: CASSQESRRTGGFQPQHF.

V gene TRBV10-3 combines with J gene TRBJ2-1; 10 positions match TRBD2. The germline V gene encodes CDR1 ENHRY and CDR2 SYGVKD. The length of the CDR3 is 16 residues. After removal of 3 bases from V and 8 bases from J, the junction contained 10 bases not matched to a gene. The CDR3 region has the DNA TGTGCCATCAGTGAATCGGGTACTAGCGGGATCTATGAGCAGTTCTTC. Protein product: CAISESGTSGIYEQFF.